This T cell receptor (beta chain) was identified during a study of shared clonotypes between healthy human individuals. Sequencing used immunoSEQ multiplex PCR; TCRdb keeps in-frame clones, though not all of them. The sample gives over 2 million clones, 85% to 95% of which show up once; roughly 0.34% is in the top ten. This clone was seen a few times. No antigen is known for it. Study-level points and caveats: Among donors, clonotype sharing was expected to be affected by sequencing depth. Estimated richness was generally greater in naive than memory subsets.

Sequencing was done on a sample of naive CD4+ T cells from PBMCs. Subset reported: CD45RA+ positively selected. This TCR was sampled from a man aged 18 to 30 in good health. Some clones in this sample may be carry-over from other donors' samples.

The DNA of the CDR3 is TGTGCCAGTAAGGACCTTGTGACTGAAGCTTTCTTT. This gives the protein CASKDLVTEAFF. V usage is TRBV19 and J usage is TRBJ1-1, with no clear D. Between the trimmed V and J ends, which lost 7 bases and 5 bases, there was a span of 11 bases. Germline CDR1 reads LNHDA; CDR2 reads SQIVND (reference sequence). This CDR3 spans 12 amino acids.